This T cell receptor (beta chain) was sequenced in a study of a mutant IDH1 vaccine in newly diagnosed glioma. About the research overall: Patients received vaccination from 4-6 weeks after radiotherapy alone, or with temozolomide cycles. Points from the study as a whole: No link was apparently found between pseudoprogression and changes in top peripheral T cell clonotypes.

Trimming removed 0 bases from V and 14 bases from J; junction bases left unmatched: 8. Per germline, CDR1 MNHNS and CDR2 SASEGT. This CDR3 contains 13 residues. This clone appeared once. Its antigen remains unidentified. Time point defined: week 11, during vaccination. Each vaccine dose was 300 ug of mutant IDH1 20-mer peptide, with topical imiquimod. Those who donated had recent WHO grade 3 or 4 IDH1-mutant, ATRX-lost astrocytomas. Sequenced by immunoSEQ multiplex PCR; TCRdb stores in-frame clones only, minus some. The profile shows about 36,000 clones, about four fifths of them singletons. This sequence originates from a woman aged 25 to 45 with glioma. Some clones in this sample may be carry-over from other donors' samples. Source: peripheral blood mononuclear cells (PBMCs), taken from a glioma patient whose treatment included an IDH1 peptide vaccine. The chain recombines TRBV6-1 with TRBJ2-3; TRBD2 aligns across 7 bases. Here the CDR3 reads CASSEAGDGRRYF. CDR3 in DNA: TGTGCCAGCAGTGAAGCGGGGGACGGGAGGCGGTATTTT.